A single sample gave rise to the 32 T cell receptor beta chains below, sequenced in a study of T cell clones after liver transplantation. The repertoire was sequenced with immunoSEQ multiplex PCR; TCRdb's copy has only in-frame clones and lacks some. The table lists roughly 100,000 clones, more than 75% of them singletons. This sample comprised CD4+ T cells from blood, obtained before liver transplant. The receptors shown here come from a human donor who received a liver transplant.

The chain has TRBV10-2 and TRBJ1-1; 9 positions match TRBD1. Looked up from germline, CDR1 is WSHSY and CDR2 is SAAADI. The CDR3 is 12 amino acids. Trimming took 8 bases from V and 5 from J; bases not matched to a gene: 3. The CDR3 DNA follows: TGCGCCAGCCAACAGGGGGCGACTGAAGCTTTCTTT. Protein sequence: CASQQGATEAFF.

The CDR3 DNA follows: TGTGCCAGCTGCCCACAGGAAAGCTCCTACAATGAGCAGTTCTTC. Protein: CASCPQESSYNEQFF. This rearrangement joins TRBV18 to TRBJ2-1; TRBD1 is a possible D gene (5 bases). V was shortened by 7 bases and J by 0 bases, with 13 bases between the two germline ends. This CDR3 comprises 15 residues. The germline CDR1 and CDR2 sequences are KGHSH and LQKENI.

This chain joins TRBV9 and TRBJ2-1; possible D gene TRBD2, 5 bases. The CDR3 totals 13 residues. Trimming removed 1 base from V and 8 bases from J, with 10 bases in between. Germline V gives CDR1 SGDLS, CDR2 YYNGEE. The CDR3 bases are TGTGCCAGCAGCGTAAGGGAGAGGGATGAGCAGTTCTTC. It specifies CASSVRERDEQFF.

This chain's CDR3 is CASSPPLGGASYNEQFF. The CDR3 DNA is TGTGCCAGCAGTCCCCCATTGGGGGGGGCCTCCTACAATGAGCAGTTCTTC. The chain links TRBV27 to TRBJ2-1, with D tentatively TRBD2 (7 bases). Trimming took off 5 bases at V and 0 bases at J, with 17 bases between the two ends. This CDR3 is 17 amino acids long. The V gene's germline CDR1 is MNHEY and CDR2 SMNVEV (reference sequence).

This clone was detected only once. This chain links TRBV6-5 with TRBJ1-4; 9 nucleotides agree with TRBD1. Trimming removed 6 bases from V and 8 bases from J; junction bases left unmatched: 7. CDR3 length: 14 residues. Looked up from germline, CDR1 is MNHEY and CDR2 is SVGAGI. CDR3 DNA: TGTGCCAGCAGGGAACAGGGGGCGAAAGAAAAACTGTTTTTT. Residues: CASREQGAKEKLFF.

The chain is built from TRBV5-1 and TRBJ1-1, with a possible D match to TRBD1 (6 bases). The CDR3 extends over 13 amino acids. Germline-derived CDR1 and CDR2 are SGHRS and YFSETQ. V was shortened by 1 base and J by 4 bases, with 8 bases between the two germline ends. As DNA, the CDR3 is TGCGCCAGCAGCTTGACGGGGGCCACTGAAGCTTTCTTT. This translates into CASSLTGATEAFF. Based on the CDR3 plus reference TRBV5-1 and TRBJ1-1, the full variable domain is KAGVTQTPRYLIKTRGQQVTLSCSPISGHRSVSWYQQTPGQGLQFLFEYFSETQRNKGNFPGRFSGRQFSNSRSEMNVSTLELGDSALYLCASSLTGATEAFFGQGTRLTVV.

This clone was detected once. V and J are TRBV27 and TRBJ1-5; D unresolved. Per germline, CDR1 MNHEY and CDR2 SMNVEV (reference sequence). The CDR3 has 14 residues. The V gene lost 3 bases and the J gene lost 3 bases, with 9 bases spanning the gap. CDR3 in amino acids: CASSFGQANQPQHF. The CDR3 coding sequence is TGTGCCAGCAGTTTCGGTCAGGCCAATCAGCCCCAGCATTTT.

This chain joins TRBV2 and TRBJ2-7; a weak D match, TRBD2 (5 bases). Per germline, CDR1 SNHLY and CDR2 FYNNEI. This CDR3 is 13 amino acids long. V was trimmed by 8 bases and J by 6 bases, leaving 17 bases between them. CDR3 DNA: TGTGCCAGCTATCCTACGGGATTTACCGAGCAGTACTTC. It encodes CASYPTGFTEQYF. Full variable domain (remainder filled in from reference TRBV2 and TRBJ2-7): EPEVTQTPSHQVTQMGQEVILRCVPISNHLYFYWYRQILGQKVEFLVSFYNNEISEKSEIFDDQFSVERPDGSNFTLKIRSTKLEDSAMYFCASYPTGFTEQYFGPGTRLTVT.

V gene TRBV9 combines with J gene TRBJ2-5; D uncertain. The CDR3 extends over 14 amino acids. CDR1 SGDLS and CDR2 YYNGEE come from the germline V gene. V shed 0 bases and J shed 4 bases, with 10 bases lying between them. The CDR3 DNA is TGTGCCAGCAGCGTAGCTTCCCAGGCAGAGACCCAGTACTTC. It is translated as CASSVASQAETQYF.

This chain's CDR3 is CSAYDTEAFF. The CDR3 DNA sequence: TGCAGTGCTTACGACACTGAAGCTTTCTTT. The chain combines TRBV20-1 with TRBJ1-1; D gene unclear. Trimming left V 5 bases short and J 3 bases short, with 4 bases between. The CDR3 length is 10 residues. Germline values: CDR1 DFQATT, CDR2 SNEGSKA (reference sequence).

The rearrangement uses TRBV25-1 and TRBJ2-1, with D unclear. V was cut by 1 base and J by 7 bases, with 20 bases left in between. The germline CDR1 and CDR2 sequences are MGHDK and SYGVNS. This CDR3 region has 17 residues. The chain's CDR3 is CASSEWESGRLKNEQFF. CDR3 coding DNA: TGTGCCAGCAGTGAATGGGAATCGGGCAGATTAAAAAATGAGCAGTTCTTC.

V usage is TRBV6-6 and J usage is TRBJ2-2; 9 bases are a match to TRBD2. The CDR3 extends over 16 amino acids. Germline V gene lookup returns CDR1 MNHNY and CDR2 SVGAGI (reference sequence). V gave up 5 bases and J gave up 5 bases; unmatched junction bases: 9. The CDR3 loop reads CASSNLAGTGTGELFF. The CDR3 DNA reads TGTGCCAGCAGTAACCTAGCGGGGACGGGGACCGGGGAGCTGTTTTTT.

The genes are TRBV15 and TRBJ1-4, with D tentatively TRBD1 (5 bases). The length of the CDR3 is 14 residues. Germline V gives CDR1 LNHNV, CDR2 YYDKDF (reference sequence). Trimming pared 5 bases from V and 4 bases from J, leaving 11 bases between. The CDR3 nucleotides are TGTGCCACCAGCGGCGGGGGGGGTAATGAAAAACTGTTTTTT. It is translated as CATSGGGGNEKLFF.

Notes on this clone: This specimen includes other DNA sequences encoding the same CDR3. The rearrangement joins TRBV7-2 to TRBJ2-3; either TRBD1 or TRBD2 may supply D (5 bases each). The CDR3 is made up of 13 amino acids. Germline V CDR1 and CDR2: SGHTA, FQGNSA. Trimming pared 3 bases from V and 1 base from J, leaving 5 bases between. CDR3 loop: CASSLGGTDTQYF. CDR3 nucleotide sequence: TGTGCCAGCAGCTTGGGGGGCACAGATACGCAGTATTTT.

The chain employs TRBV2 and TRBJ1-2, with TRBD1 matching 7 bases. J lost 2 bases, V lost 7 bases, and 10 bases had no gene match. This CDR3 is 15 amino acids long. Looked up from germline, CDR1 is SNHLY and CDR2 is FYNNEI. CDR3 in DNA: TGTGCCAGCATCCGCCGGGGCAGGGGGAACTATGGCTACACCTTC. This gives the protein CASIRRGRGNYGYTF.

The CDR3 protein is CASSGEYFGNEQFF. CDR3 nucleotide sequence: TGTGCCAGCAGCGGAGAGTATTTCGGGAATGAGCAGTTCTTC. The gene calls are TRBV5-6 and TRBJ2-1; D is ambiguous. V was trimmed by 4 bases and J by 7 bases, leaving 15 bases between them. The length of the CDR3 is 14 residues. Germline lookup yields CDR1 SGHDT and CDR2 YYEEEE.

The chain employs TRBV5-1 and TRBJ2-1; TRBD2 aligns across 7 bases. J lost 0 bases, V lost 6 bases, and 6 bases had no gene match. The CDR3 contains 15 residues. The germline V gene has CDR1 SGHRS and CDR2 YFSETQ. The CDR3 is CASTRGDSSYNEQFF. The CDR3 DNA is TGCGCCAGCACCCGGGGGGATAGCTCCTACAATGAGCAGTTCTTC. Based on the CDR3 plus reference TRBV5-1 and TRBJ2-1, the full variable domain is KAGVTQTPRYLIKTRGQQVTLSCSPISGHRSVSWYQQTPGQGLQFLFEYFSETQRNKGNFPGRFSGRQFSNSRSEMNVSTLELGDSALYLCASTRGDSSYNEQFFGPGTRLTVL.

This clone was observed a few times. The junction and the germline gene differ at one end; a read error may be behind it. The CDR3 spells CASSFRDQPISYQPQHF. The CDR3 nucleotides read TGCGCCAGCAGCTTCAGGGACCAACCCATTAGCTATCAGCCCCAGCATTTT. The chain is built from TRBV5-1 and TRBJ1-5, with a tentative D call TRBD1 (5 bases). Germline V gene data show CDR1 as SGHRS and CDR2 as YFSETQ. CDR3 size: 17 residues.

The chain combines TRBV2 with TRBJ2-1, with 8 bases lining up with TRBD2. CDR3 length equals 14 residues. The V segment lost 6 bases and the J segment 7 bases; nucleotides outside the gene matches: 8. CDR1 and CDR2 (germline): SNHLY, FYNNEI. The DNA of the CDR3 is TGTGCCAGCAGAATATACGGGACTAGAAATGAGCAGTTCTTC. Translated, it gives CASRIYGTRNEQFF.

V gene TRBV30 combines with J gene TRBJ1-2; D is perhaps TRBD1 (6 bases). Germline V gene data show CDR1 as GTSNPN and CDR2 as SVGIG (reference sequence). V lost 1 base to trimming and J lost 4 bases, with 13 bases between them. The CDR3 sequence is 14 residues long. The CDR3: CAWSARGASYGYTF. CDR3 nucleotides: TGTGCCTGGAGTGCACGGGGGGCTAGCTATGGCTACACCTTC.

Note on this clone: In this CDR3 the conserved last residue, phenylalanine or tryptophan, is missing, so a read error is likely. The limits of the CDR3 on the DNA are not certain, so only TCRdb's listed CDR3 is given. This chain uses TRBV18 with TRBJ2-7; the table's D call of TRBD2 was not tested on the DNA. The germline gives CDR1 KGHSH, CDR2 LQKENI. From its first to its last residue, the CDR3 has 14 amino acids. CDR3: CASSSGPPRGTSTL.

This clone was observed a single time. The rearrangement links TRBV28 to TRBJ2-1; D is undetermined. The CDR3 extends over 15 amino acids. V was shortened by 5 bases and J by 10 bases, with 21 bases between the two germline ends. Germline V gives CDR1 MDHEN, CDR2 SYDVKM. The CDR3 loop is CASSVPGLILGEQFF. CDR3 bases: TGTGCCAGCAGTGTCCCCGGGCTTATTCTAGGGGAGCAGTTCTTC.

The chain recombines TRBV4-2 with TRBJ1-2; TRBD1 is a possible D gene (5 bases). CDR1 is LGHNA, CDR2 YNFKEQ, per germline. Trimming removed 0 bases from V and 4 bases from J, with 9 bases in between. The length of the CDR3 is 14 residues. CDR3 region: CASSQDLGGYGYTF. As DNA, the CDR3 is TGTGCCAGCAGCCAAGATCTCGGGGGCTATGGCTACACCTTC.

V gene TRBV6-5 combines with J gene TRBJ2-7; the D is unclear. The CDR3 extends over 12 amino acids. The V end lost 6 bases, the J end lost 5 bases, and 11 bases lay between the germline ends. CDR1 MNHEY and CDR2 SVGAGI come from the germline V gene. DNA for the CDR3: TGTGCCAGCAGCATAGGACCTCACGAGCAGTACTTC. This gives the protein CASSIGPHEQYF.

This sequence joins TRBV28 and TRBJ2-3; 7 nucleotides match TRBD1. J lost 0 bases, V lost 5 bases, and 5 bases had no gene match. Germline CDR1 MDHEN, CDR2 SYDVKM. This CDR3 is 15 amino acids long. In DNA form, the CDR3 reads TGTGCCAGCAGTCGACAGGGTTTTAGCACAGATACGCAGTATTTT. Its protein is CASSRQGFSTDTQYF.

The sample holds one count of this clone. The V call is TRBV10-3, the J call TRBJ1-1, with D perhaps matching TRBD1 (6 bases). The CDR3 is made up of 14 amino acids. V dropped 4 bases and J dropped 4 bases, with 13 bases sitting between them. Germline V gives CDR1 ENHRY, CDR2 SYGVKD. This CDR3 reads CAISVNRESTEAFF. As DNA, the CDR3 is TGTGCCATCAGTGTAAACAGGGAGAGCACTGAAGCTTTCTTT.

The CDR3 DNA reads TGTGCCAGCAGCTTGCGAGGGGACGCTTTCTTT. Translating gives CASSLRGDAFF. The V and J genes are TRBV5-8 and TRBJ1-1; the D gene is possibly TRBD1 (5 bases). CDR3 length: 11 residues. V was shortened by 1 base and J by 11 bases, with 9 bases between the two germline ends. Germline-derived CDR1 and CDR2 are SGHTS and YDEGEE.

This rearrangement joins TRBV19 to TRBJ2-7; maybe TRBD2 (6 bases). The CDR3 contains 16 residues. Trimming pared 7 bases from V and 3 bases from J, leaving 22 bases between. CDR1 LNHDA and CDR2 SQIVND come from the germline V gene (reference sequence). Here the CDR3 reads CASKKGIADQFYEQYF. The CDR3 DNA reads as TGTGCCAGTAAAAAAGGGATAGCGGATCAATTCTACGAGCAGTACTTC.

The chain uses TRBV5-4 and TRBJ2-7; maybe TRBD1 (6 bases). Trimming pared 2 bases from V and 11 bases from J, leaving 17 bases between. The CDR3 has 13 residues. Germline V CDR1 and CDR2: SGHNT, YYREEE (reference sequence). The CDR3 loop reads CASSFRENRDKYF. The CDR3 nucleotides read TGTGCCAGCAGCTTCAGAGAAAACAGGGATAAGTACTTC.

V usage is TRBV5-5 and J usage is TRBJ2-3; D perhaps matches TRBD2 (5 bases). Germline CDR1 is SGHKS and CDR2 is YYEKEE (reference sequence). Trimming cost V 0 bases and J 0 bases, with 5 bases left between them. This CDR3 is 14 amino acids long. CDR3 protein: CASSLAGSTDTQYF. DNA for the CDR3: TGTGCCAGCAGCTTGGCGGGAAGCACAGATACGCAGTATTTT.

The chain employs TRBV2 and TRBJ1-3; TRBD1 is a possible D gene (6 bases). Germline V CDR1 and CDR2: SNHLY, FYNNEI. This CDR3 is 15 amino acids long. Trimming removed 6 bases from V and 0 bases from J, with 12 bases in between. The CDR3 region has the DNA TGTGCCAGCAGAGGACAGTGGACCTCTGGAAACACCATATATTTT. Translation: CASRGQWTSGNTIYF.

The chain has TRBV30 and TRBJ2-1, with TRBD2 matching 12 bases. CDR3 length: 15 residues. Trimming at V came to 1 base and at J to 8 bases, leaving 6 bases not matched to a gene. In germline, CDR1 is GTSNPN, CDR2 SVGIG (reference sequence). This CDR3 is CAWSGTSGNRDEQFF. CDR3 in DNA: TGTGCCTGGAGTGGGACTAGCGGGAATCGGGATGAGCAGTTCTTC. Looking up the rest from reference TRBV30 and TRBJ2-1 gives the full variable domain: SQTIHQWPATLVQPVGSPLSLECTVEGTSNPNLYWYRQAAGRGLQLLFYSVGIGQISSEVPQNLSASRPQDRQFILSSKKLLLSDSGFYLCAWSGTSGNRDEQFFGPGTRLTVL.